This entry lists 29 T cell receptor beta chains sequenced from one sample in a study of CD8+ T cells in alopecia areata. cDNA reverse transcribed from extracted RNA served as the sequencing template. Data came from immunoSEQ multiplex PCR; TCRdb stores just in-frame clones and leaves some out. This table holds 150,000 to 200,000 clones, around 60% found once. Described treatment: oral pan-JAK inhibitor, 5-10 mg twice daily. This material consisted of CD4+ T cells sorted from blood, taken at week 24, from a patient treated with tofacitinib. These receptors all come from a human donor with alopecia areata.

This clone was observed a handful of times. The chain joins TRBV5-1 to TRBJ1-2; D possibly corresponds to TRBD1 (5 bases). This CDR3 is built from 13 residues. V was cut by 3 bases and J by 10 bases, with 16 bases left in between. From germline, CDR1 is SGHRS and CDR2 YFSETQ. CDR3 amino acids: CASSSPSLGDYTF. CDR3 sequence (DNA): TGCGCCAGCAGCTCGCCGTCGTTAGGGGACTACACCTTC.

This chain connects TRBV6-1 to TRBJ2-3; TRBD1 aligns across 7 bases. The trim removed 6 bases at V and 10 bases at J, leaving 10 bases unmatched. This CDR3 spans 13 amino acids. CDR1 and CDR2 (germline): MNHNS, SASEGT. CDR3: CASRITGQVAQYF. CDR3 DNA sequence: TGTGCCAGCAGGATTACTGGACAGGTTGCGCAGTATTTT.

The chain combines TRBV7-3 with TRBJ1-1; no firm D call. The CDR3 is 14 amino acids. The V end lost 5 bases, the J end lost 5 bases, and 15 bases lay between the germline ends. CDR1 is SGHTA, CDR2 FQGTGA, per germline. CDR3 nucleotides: TGTGCCAGCAGCGCCGGACCCCCGGGGACTGAAGCTTTCTTT. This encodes CASSAGPPGTEAFF.

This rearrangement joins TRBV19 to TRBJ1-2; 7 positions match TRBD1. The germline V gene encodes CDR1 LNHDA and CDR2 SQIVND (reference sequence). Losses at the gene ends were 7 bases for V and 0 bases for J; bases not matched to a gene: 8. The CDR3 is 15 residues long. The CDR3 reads CASTLGQQPNYGYTF. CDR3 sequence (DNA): TGTGCCAGTACCCTGGGACAGCAACCTAACTATGGCTACACCTTC.

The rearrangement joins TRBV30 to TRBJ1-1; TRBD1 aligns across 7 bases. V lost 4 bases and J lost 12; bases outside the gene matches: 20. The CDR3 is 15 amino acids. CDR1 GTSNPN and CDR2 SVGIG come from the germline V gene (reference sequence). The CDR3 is CAWIPGRDRSFGSFF. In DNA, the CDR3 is TGTGCCTGGATTCCCGGCCGGGACAGAAGTTTTGGGTCTTTCTTT.

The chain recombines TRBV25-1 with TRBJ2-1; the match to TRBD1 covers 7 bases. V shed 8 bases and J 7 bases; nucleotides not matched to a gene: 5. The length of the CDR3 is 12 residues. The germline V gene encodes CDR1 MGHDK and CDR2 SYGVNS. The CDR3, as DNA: TGTGCCAGCGCCTTGACAGGGAATGAGCAGTTCTTC. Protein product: CASALTGNEQFF. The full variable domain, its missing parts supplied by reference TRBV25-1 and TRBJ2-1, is EADIYQTPRYLVIGTGKKITLECSQTMGHDKMYWYQQDPGMELHLIHYSYGVNSTEKGDLSSESTVSRIRTEHFPLTLESARPSHTSQYLCASALTGNEQFFGPGTRLTVL.

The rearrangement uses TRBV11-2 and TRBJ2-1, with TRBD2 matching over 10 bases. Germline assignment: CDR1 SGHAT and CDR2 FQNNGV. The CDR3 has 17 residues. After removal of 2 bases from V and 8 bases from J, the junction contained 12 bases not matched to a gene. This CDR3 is CASSLSNQAGGLYEQFF. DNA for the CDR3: TGTGCCAGCAGCTTAAGCAACCAAGCGGGGGGGCTTTATGAGCAGTTCTTC.

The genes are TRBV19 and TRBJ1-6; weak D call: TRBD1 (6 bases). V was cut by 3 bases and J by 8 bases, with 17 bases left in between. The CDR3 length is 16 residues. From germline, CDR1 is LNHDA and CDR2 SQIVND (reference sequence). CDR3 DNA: TGTGCCAGTAGTATTACAGGACAGACTGTTTATTCACCCCTCCACTTT. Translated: CASSITGQTVYSPLHF.

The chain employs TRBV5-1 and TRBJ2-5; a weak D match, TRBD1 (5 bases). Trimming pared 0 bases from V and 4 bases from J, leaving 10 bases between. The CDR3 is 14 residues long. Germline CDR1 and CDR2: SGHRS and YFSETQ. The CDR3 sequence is CASSLVNRGETQYF. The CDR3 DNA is TGCGCCAGCAGCTTGGTAAATAGGGGAGAGACCCAGTACTTC.

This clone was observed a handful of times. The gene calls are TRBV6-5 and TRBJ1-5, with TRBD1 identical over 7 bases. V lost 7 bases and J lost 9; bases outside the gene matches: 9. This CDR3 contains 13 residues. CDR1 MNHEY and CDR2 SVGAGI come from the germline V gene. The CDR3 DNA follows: TGTGCCAGCAACAGGGGATGGGGATCGCCCCAGCATTTT. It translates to CASNRGWGSPQHF.

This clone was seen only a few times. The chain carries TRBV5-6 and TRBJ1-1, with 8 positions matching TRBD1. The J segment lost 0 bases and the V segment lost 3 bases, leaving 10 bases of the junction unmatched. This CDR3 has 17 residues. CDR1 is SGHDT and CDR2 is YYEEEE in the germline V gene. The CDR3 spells CASSSGQGAILNTEAFF. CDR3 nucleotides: TGTGCCAGCAGCTCCGGACAGGGAGCGATCTTGAACACTGAAGCTTTCTTT.

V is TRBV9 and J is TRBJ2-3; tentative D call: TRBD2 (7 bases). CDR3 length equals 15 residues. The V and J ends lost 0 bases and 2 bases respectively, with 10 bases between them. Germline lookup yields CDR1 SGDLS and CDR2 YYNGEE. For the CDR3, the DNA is TGTGCCAGCAGCGTAGACGGGGGGCCCACAGATACGCAGTATTTT. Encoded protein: CASSVDGGPTDTQYF.

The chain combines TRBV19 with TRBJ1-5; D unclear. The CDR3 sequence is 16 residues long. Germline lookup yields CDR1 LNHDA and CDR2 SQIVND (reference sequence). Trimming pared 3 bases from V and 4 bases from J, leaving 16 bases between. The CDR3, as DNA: TGTGCCAGTAGTATTCGGCCCACATGGGGTAATCAGCCCCAGCATTTT. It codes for CASSIRPTWGNQPQHF. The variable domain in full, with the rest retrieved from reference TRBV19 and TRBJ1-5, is DGGITQSPKYLFRKEGQNVTLSCEQNLNHDAMYWYRQDPGQGLRLIYYSQIVNDFQKGDIAEGYSVSREKKESFPLTVTSAQKNPTAFYLCASSIRPTWGNQPQHFGDGTRLSIL.

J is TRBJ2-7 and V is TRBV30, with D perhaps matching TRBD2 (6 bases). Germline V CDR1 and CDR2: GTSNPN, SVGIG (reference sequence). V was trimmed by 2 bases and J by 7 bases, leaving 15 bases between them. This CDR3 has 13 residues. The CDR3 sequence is CAWSIPHSGEQYF. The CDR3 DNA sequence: TGTGCCTGGAGTATCCCTCATAGCGGAGAGCAGTACTTC.

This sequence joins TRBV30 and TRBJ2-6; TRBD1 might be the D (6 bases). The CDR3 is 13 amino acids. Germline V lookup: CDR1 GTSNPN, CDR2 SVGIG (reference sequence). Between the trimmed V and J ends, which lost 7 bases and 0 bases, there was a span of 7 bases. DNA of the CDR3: TGTGCCTCGGGACACTCTGGGGCCAACGTCCTGACTTTC. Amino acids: CASGHSGANVLTF.

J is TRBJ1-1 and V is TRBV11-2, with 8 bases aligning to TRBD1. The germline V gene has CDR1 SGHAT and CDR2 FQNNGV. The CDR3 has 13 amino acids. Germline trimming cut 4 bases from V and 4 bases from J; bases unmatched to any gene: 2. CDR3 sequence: CASSYTGGTEAFF. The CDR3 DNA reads TGTGCCAGCAGCTACACAGGGGGCACTGAAGCTTTCTTT.

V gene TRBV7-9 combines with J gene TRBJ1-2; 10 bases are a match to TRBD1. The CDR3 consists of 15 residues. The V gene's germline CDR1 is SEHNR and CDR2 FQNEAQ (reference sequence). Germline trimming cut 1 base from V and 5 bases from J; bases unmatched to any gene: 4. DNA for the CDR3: TGTGCCAGCAGCTTAGGACAGGGGGCGAGTTATGGCTACACCTTC. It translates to CASSLGQGASYGYTF.

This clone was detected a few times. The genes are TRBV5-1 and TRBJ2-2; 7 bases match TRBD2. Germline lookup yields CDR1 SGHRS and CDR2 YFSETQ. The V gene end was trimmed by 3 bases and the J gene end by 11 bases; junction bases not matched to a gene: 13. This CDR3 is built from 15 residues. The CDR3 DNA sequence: TGCGCCAGCAGCTCAGACCCGGGACTAAGGACAGAGCTGTTTTTT. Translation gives CASSSDPGLRTELFF.

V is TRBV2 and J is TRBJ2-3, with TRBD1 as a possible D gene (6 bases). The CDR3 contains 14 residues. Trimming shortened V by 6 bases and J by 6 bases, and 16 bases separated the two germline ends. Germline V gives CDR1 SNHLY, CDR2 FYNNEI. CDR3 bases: TGTGCCAGCAGGGACAGCTCCCGGGCCGATACGCAGTATTTT. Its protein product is CASRDSSRADTQYF.

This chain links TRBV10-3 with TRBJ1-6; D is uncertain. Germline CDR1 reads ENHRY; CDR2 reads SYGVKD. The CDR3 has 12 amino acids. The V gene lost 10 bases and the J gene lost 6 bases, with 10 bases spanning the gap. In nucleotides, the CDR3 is TGTGCCACGGAGAGCGGTAATTCACCCCTCCACTTT. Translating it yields CATESGNSPLHF.

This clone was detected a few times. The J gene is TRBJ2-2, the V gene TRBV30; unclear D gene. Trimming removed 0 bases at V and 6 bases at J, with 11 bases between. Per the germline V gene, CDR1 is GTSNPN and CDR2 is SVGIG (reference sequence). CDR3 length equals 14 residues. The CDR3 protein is CAWSVRFLAGELFF. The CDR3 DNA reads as TGTGCCTGGAGTGTACGGTTTTTGGCCGGGGAGCTGTTTTTT.

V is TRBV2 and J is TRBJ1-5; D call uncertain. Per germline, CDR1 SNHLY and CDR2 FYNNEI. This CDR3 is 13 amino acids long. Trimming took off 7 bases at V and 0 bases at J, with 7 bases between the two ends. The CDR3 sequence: CASTTASNQPQHF. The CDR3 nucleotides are TGTGCCAGCACAACAGCTAGCAATCAGCCCCAGCATTTT.

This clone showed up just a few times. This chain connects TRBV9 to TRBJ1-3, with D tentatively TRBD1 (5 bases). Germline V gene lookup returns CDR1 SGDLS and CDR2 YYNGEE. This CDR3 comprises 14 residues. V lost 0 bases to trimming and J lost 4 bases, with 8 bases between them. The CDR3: CASSVEGVGNTIYF. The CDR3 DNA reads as TGTGCCAGCAGCGTAGAAGGGGTCGGAAACACCATATATTTT.

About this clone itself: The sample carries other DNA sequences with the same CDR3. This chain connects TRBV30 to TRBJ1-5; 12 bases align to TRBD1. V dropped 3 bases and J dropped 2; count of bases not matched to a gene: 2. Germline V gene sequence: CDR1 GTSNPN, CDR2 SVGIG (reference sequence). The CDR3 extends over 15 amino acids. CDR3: CAWRGQGAGNQPQHF. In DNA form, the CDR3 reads TGTGCCTGGAGGGGACAGGGGGCCGGCAATCAGCCCCAGCATTTT.

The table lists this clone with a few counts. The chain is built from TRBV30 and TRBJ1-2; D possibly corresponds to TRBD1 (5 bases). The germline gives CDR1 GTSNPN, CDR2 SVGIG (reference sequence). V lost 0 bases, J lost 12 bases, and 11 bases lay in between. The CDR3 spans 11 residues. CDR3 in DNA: TGTGCCTGGAGTGTATTGACAGTACACACCTTC. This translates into CAWSVLTVHTF.

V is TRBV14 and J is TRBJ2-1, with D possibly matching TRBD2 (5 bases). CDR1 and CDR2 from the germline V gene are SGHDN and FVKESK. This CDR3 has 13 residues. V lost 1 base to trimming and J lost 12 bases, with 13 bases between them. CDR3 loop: CASSQVMDSGQFF. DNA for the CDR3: TGTGCCAGCAGCCAAGTGATGGACTCGGGGCAGTTCTTC.

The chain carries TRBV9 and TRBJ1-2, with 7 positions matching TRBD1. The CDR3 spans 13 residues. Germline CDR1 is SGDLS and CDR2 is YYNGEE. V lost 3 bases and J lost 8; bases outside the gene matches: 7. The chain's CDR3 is CASSDRGGKGYTF. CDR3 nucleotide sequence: TGTGCCAGCAGCGACAGGGGTGGGAAGGGCTACACCTTC. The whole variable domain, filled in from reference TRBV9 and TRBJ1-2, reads DSGVTQTPKHLITATGQRVTLRCSPRSGDLSVYWYQQSLDQGLQFLIQYYNGEERAKGNILERFSAQQFPDLHSELNLSSLELGDSALYFCASSDRGGKGYTFGSGTRLTVV.

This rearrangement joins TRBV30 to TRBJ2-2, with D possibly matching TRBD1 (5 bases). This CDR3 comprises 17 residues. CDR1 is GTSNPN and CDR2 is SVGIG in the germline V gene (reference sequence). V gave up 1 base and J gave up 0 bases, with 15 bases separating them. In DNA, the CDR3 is TGTGCCTGGAGTGCCTCCCGGGTCAGGGCGAACACCGGGGAGCTGTTTTTT. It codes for CAWSASRVRANTGELFF.

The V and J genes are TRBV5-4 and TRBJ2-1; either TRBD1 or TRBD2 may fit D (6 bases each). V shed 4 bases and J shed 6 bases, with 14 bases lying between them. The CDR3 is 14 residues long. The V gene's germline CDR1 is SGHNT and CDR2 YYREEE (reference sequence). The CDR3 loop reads CASSPRGALNEQFF. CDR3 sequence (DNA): TGTGCCAGCAGCCCAAGGGGGGCCCTCAATGAGCAGTTCTTC.